This T cell receptor beta chain was captured in a study of blood T cell repertoires in COVID-19. Overall study: Donors in Cohort 3 counted as recovered after two negative PCRs, clearance, or symptom resolution. Nucleic acid was either cDNA or gDNA, and it came from T cells, B-cell-depleted T cells, or PBMCs.

Produced via immunoSEQ multiplex PCR; TCRdb's table is partial and in-frame only. Here the sample spans some 180,000 clones, roughly 85% being singletons. The CDR3 totals 15 residues. The junction had 4 bases not matched to a gene; V was cut back by 2 bases and J by 1 base. Germline CDR1 ENHRY, CDR2 SYGVKD. V is TRBV10-3 and J is TRBJ1-1, with 7 bases identical to TRBD1. The sequence was obtained from a woman in her seventies in a cohort exposed to, infected with or recovered from COVID-19 (not recorded which). Sequencing was done on a sample of PBMCs or T cells enriched from blood (not recorded which). The CDR3 nucleotides are TGTGCCATCAGTGAGGGGTGGACAGGGAACACTGAAGCTTTCTTT. As protein: CAISEGWTGNTEAFF.